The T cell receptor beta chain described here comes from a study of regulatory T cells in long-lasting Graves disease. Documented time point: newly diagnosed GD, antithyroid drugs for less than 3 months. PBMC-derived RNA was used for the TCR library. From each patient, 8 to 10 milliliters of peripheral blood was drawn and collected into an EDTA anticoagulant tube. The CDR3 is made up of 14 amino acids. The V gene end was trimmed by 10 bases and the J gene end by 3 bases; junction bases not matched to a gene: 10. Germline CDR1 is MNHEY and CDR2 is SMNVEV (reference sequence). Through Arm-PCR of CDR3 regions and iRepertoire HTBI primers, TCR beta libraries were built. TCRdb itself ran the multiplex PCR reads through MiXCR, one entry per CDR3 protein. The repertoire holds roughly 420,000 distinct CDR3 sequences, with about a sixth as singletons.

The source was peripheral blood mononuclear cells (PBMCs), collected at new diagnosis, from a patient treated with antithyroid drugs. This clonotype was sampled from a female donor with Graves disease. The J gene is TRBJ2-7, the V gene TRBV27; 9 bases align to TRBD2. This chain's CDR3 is CATKAGTSIYEQYF. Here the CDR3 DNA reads TGTGCCACCAAAGCCGGGACTAGCATCTACGAGCAGTACTTC.